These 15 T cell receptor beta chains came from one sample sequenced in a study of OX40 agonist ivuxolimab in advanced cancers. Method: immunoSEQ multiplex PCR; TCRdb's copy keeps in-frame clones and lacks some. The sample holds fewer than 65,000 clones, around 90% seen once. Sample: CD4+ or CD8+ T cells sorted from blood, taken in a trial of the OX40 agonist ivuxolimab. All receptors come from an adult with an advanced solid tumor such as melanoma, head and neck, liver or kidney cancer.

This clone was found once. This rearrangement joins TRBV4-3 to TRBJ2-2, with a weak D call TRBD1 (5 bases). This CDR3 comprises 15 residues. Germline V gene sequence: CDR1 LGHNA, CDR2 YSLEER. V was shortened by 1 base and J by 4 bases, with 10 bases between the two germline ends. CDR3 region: CASSQGQGVTGELFF. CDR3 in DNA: TGCGCCAGCAGCCAAGGGCAGGGCGTCACCGGGGAGCTGTTTTTT.

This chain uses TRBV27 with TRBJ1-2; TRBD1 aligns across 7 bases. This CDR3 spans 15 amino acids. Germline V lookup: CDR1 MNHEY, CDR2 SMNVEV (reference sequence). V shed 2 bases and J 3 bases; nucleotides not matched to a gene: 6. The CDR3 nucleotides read TGTGCCAGCAGTTTAAGCGGTAGGGGGCACTATGGCTACACCTTC. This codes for CASSLSGRGHYGYTF.

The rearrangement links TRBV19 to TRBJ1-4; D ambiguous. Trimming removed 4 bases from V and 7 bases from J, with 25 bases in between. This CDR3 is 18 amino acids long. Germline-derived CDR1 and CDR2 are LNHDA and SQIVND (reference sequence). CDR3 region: CASSTTRRHGPPAEKLFF. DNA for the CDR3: TGTGCCAGTAGTACCACCAGGAGGCACGGGCCGCCTGCTGAAAAACTGTTTTTT.

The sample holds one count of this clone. CDR3 residues: CASSEAAASGGILYNEQFF. The CDR3 coding sequence is TGTGCCAGCAGTGAAGCGGCCGCTTCGGGGGGGATACTATACAATGAGCAGTTCTTC. This chain uses TRBV2 with TRBJ2-1; TRBD2 agrees at 8 bases. After removal of 0 bases from V and 4 bases from J, the junction contained 14 bases not matched to a gene. The CDR3 runs to 19 residues. CDR1 and CDR2 (germline): SNHLY, FYNNEI.

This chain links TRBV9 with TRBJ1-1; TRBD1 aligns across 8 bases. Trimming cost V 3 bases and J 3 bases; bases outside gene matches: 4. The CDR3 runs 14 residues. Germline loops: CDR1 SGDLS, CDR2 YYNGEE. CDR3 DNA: TGTGCCAGCAGCGCATTACAGGGGGACACTGAAGCTTTCTTT. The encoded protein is CASSALQGDTEAFF.

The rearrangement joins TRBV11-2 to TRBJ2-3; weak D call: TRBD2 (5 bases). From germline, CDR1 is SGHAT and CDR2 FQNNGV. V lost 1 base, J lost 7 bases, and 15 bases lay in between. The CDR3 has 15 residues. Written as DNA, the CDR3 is TGTGCCAGCAGCTTAGGGTCGGCTAGACTACATACGCAGTATTTT. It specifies CASSLGSARLHTQYF.

As DNA, the CDR3 is TGTGCCAGCCTCCCTTACAGGGGCCAAAAACCCAACACCGGGGAGCTGTTTTTT. Translated, it gives CASLPYRGQKPNTGELFF. The genes are TRBV27 and TRBJ2-2; TRBD1 aligns across 7 bases. Germline CDR1 is MNHEY and CDR2 is SMNVEV (reference sequence). After removal of 8 bases from V and 2 bases from J, the junction contained 17 bases not matched to a gene. This CDR3 contains 18 residues.

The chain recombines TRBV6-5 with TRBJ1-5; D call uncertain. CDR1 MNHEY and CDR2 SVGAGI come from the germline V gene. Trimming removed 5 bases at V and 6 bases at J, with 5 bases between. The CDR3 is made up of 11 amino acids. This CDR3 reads CASSVGQPQHF. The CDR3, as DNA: TGTGCCAGCAGTGTTGGTCAGCCCCAGCATTTT.

In nucleotides, the CDR3 is TGTGCCAGCAGCTTCGGGACAGCCTCCTACGAGCAGTACTTC. Translated: CASSFGTASYEQYF. V usage is TRBV5-6 and J usage is TRBJ2-7; 7 bases line up with TRBD1. V dropped 2 bases and J dropped 0; count of bases not matched to a gene: 2. The CDR3 consists of 14 residues. Germline CDR1 reads SGHDT; CDR2 reads YYEEEE.

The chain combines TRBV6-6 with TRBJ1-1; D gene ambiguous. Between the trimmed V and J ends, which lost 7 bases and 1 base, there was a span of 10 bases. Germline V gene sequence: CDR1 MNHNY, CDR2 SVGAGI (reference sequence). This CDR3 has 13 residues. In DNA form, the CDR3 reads TGTGCCAGCAACACAATGTGGAACACTGAAGCTTTCTTT. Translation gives CASNTMWNTEAFF.

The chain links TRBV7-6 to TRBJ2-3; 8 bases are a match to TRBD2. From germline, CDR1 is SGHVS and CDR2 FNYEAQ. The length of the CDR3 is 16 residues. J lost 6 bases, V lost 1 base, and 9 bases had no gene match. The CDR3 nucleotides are TGTGCCAGCAGCTTAGTTGGCGGGAGGTTAGTCGATACGCAGTATTTT. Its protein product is CASSLVGGRLVDTQYF.

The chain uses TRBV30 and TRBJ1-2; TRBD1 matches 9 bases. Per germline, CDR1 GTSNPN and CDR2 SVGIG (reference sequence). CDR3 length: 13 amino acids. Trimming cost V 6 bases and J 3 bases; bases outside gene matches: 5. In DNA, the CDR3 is TGTGCCTGCGACAGGGGGGTCGACTATGGCTACACCTTC. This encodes CACDRGVDYGYTF.

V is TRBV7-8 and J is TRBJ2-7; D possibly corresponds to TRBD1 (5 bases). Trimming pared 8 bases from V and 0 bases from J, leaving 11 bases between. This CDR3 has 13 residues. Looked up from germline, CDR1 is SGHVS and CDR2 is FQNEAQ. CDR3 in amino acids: CASGAGRSYEQYV. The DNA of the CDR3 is TGTGCCAGCGGAGCAGGGCGCTCCTACGAGCAGTACGTC.

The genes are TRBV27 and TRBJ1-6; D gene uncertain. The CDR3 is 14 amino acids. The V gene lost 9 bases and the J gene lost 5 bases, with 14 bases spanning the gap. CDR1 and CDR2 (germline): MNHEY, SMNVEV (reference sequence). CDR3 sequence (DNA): TGTGCCAGTCTATCATTTGACCATAATTCACCCCTCCACTTT. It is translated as CASLSFDHNSPLHF.

This CDR3 is CASSSGTATEAFF. The CDR3 DNA reads TGTGCCAGCAGTTCGGGGACGGCCACTGAAGCTTTCTTT. This sequence joins TRBV11-2 and TRBJ1-1, with D tentatively TRBD1 (5 bases). Per the germline V gene, CDR1 is SGHAT and CDR2 is FQNNGV. V lost 6 bases to trimming and J lost 4 bases, with 12 bases between them. This CDR3 contains 13 residues.